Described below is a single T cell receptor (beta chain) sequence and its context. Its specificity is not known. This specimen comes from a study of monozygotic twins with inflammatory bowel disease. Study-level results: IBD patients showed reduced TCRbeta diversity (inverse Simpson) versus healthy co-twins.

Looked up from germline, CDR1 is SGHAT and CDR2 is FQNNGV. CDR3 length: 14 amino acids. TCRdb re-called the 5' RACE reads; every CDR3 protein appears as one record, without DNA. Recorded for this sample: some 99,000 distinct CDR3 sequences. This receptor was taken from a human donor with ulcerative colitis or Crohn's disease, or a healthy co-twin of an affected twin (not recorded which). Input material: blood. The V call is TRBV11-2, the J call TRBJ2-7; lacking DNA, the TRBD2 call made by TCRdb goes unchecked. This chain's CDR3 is CASSLVATRYEQYF.